Here is one T cell receptor beta chain with its context. Its antigen is unknown. Base qualities are missing; no much larger clone stands one base away. The record originates from a study of blood T cell repertoires in COVID-19 (dated by TCRdb to 2020 to 2021). With respect to the entire study: Collaborator samples came from the United States, Italy and Spain and covered acute and convalescent phases of COVID-19. The material from the prospective study consisted of cDNA or gDNA derived from T cells, B-cell-depleted T cells, or PBMCs. Deeply sampled blood TCRbeta repertoires from subjects exposed to, actively infected with, or recovered from COVID-19 were included in the dataset. The repertoires were made available in a free public database intended to serve as a resource for research on the immune response to SARS-CoV-2. Samples came from the ongoing ImmuneRACE study (first 160 participants) plus 1,254 subjects from 6 global collaborators. The sample metadata nearly always contained a de-identified subject ID, COVID-19 status, age in years and sex. HLA class I and class II types, where available, came from metadata supplied by the sample provider rather than from assay-based typing. On the study overall, not on this receptor specifically: How much clinical and demographic metadata was included differed by source and by participant, and the metadata was provided uncurated.

The germline V gene sets CDR1 to MRHNA and CDR2 to SNTAGT. Ends trimmed: V by 0 bases, J by 8 bases; bases unmatched to a gene: 3. The CDR3 starts with the cysteine, ends with the phenylalanine, and has 15 residues. Just CDR3 DNA is preserved here, 45 bases in frame from base 1. TCRbeta CDR3 regions were amplified from genomic DNA by means of the immunoSEQ Assay, a bias-controlled multiplex PCR. In the authors' own workflow: Within the assay, amplification of reference gene primers was used to estimate how many nucleated cells each sample contained. Sequence reads were collapsed and filtered to measure the absolute abundance of every unique TCRbeta CDR3 rearrangement. Productive Simpson clonality was computed per sample as the square root of Simpson's diversity index over productive rearrangements. This immuneACCESS table, as held by TCRdb, lists in-frame sequences with V and J called but not all clones. Of the missing ones, under half trace to an unresolved V gene in checked studies; the others have no known cause. V and J calls and clone size follow that table, whereas D and trimming were derived from the DNA. The sample has 230,000 or so clones on record, 65% to 85% of them singletons. The ten largest clones represent roughly 7.8% of the sample.

Each collaborating institution followed its own protocols to collect whole blood in K2EDTA tubes. For TCRbeta analysis, collaborators shipped samples in one of three forms: frozen whole blood, isolated PBMCs, or DNA extracted from either of those sample types. The TCR sequence derives from a man in his forties with active or convalescent COVID-19. The chain uses TRBV6-4 and TRBJ2-1; 11 middle bases align to TRBD1. The sample comprised peripheral blood. The nucleotides are TGTGCCAGCAGTGACTCGGGACAGGGGGTTCATGAGCAGTTCTTC. Its translation is CASSDSGQGVHEQFF.